This T cell receptor (beta chain) was recovered during a study of CD8+ T cells in alopecia areata. Study conclusions and caveats: Normal skin's resident alphabeta T cells are sequenced alongside lesional scalp T cells. Clonality exceeded that of normal scalp in lesional scalp, most notably in alopecia totalis/universalis.

The V end lost 2 bases, the J end lost 8 bases, and 12 bases lay between the germline ends. The germline gives CDR1 ENHRY, CDR2 SYGVKD. The CDR3 is 13 amino acids. A remark on this clone: Its antigen is still unknown. Within the sample, other DNA sequences also encode this same CDR3.

RNA was extracted and reverse transcribed into cDNA as the sequencing template. Profiled with immunoSEQ multiplex PCR; TCRdb holds only in-frame clones, not every one. The data contain 100,000 to 120,000 clones, under 60% of them singletons. Peripheral blood, together with lesional scalp punch biopsies, was collected from alopecia areata patients. PBMCs served as the source from which CD4+ and CD8+ T cells were sorted. The genes are TRBV10-3 and TRBJ1-2; D gene uncertain. Sample: NKG2D-low CD8+ T cells sorted from blood. The source of this sequence is a human donor with alopecia areata. The CDR3 nucleotides read TGTGCCATCAGTGAGGGACGGAGCTACGGCTACACCTTC. Its protein product is CAISEGRSYGYTF.